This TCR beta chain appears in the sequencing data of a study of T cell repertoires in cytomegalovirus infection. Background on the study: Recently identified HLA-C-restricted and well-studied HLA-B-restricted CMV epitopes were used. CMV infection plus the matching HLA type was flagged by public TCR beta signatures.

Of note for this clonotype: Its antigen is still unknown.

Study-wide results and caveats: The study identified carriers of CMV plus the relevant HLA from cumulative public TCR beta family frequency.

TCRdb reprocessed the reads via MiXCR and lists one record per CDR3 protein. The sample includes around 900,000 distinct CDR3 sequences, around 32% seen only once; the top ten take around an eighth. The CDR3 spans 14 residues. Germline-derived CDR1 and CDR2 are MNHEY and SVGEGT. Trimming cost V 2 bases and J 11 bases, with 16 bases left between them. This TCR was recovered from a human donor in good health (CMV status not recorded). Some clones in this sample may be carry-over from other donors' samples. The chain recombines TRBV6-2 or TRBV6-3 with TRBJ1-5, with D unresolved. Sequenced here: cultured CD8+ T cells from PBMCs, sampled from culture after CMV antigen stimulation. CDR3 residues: CASSYILISGAQHF. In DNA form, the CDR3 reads TGTGCCAGCAGTTACATTCTAATCAGTGGGGCCCAGCATTTT.